This T cell receptor beta chain is from a study of T cells after yellow fever vaccination. About the research overall: Fractions with few cells were prepared using SMART-Seq v4 Ultra Low Input.

General observations from the study: Peaking faster, on day 5 versus 15, the secondary response was nonetheless weaker. Post-booster reappearance was seen for most primary-vaccination clones (roughly 96% CD4, about 90% CD8).

UMIs and a universal primer site were added when TCR cDNA was made by 5'RACE template switching. One entry per CDR3 protein, called by TCRdb with MiXCR from the 5' RACE reads. The table includes 250,000 or so distinct CDR3 sequences, over 3% detected once. This clonotype was found many times. What it binds is unknown. The sample consisted of PBMCs, taken 15 days after the yellow fever booster vaccination. The receptor comes from a man in his late teens or twenties who received the YFV17D yellow fever vaccine.

The CDR3 coding sequence is TGTGCCAGCAGCGTAGGCCAGGGGGCCTATACGCAGTATTTT. Translated: CASSVGQGAYTQYF. The chain employs TRBV9 and TRBJ2-3; 8 nucleotides align to TRBD1. The length of the CDR3 is 14 residues. V shed 0 bases and J 7 bases; nucleotides not matched to a gene: 4. Germline V gene sequence: CDR1 SGDLS, CDR2 YYNGEE.